This T cell receptor beta chain was identified in a study of OX40 agonist ivuxolimab in advanced cancers. The overall study: Participants averaged around 60 years of age (range roughly 23 to 79) and were roughly 80% male.

TCRdb keeps only in-frame clones here, not all; method: immunoSEQ multiplex PCR. Of about 50,000 clones listed, 88% are singletons. Per germline, CDR1 SGHRS and CDR2 YFSETQ. Trimming removed 2 bases from V and 4 bases from J, with 12 bases in between. The CDR3 contains 15 residues. The sample was CD4+ or CD8+ T cells sorted from blood, taken in a trial of the OX40 agonist ivuxolimab. The chain couples TRBV5-1 to TRBJ2-2, with D possibly matching TRBD1 (5 bases). This sequence originates from an adult with an advanced solid tumor such as melanoma, head and neck, liver or kidney cancer. CDR3 residues: CASSLDSRGTGELFF. Here the CDR3 DNA reads TGCGCCAGCAGCTTAGACAGTAGAGGCACCGGGGAGCTGTTTTTT.